One TCR beta chain is described in this entry. The sample belongs to a study of blood T cell repertoires in COVID-19. There are 16 residues in the CDR3. V shed 4 bases and J 1 base; nucleotides not matched to a gene: 6. CDR1 and CDR2 (germline): SGDLS, YYNGEE. In the original analysis: Amplification of reference gene primers provided the estimated nucleated cell counts. Data came from immunoSEQ multiplex PCR; TCRdb stores just in-frame clones and leaves some out. V, J and clone size were drawn from that table, and D and trimming were deduced from the DNA. The sample contains over 200,000 clones, around four fifths of which appear only once.

The chain carries TRBV9 and TRBJ2-2; TRBD1 matches at 8 bases. The sequence came from a man aged 35 to 55 with active or convalescent COVID-19. The sequenced material came from peripheral blood. The CDR3 loop reads CASSFRGQVNTGELFF. CDR3 in DNA: TGTGCCAGCAGCTTCCGGGGACAGGTGAACACCGGGGAGCTGTTTTTT.